This entry lists 3 T cell receptor beta chains sequenced from one sample in a study of molecular identifiers for immune sequencing clone quantification. TCRdb used MiXCR to reprocess the PCR reads, holding one entry per CDR3 protein. The sample carries around 100,000 distinct CDR3 sequences, 30% to 35% recorded once. Sequenced material: naive CD8+ T cells from blood, with Jurkat cell RNA spiked in. The subset: FACS-sorted CD8+CD4-CCR7+CD45RA+ naive T cells. All receptors come from a human donor in good health. Some libraries in this study had Jurkat cell RNA spiked in.

Of note for this clonotype: A much larger clone is a single base away; this may be a read error. V usage is TRBV5-1 and J usage is TRBJ2-7; 12 bases are a match to TRBD1. The CDR3 runs 11 residues. Per the germline V gene, CDR1 is SGHRS and CDR2 is YFSETQ. CDR3 nucleotide sequence: TGCGCCGGCAGCCCGGGACAGGGGGCGTTCTTC. Protein sequence: CAGSPGQGAFF.

The chain employs TRBV4-3 and TRBJ1-1, with 7 bases identical to TRBD1. CDR1 and CDR2 from the germline V gene are LGHNA and YSLEER. The CDR3 is 15 residues long. V dropped 1 base and J dropped 5; count of bases not matched to a gene: 7. CDR3 sequence reads: CASSQAVAGGTEAFF. The DNA for the CDR3 is TGCGCCAGCAGCCAAGCGGTGGCAGGGGGAACTGAAGCTTTCTTT.

There are a few counts of this clonotype. The CDR3 loop reads CASGLAAYEQYF. In nucleotides, the CDR3 is TGTGCCAGCGGATTAGCGGCCTACGAGCAGTACTTC. V usage is TRBV28 and J usage is TRBJ2-7; D perhaps matches TRBD2 (6 bases). This CDR3 has 12 amino acids. CDR1 and CDR2 (germline): MDHEN, SYDVKM. Trimming removed 8 bases at V and 2 bases at J, with 10 bases between.